This T cell receptor (beta chain) is drawn from a study of control samples from healthy donors and cancer patients. Germline loops: CDR1 MGHDK, CDR2 SYGVNS. J was trimmed by 6 bases and V by 4 bases; bases with no gene match: 6. The CDR3 totals 14 residues. Clones were sequenced by immunoSEQ multiplex PCR, and TCRdb holds only the in-frame ones, with some missing. The sample yields some 94,000 clones, 86% seen once. The TCR sequence derives from a woman aged 45-59 years in good health. The source material was blood. The chain links TRBV25-1 to TRBJ2-7, with 10 nucleotides matching TRBD1. CDR3: CASSVRQGASEQYF. CDR3 DNA: TGTGCCAGCAGTGTTCGACAGGGGGCATCCGAGCAGTACTTC.